Following are 25 T cell receptor beta chains from one sample sequenced in a study of cytomegalovirus exposure and HLA in healthy donors. Primers for the PCR totalled 60 Vbeta and 13 Jbeta. Clones were sequenced by immunoSEQ multiplex PCR, and TCRdb holds only the in-frame ones, with some missing. The data show 130,000 to 150,000 clones, roughly three quarters seen once. The source material was PBMCs. Receptors originate from a woman in her 40s in good health and CMV-seropositive.

V is TRBV15 and J is TRBJ1-5, with TRBD1 matching 9 bases. J was trimmed by 7 bases and V by 2 bases; bases with no gene match: 6. Germline V gives CDR1 LNHNV, CDR2 YYDKDF (reference sequence). The CDR3 has 15 amino acids. The CDR3 loop is CATSRRDREGQPQHF. The CDR3 DNA sequence: TGTGCCACCAGCAGACGGGACAGGGAAGGACAGCCCCAGCATTTT.

This clone showed up just once. The chain carries TRBV14 and TRBJ2-5; 7 bases map to TRBD2. Germline CDR1 SGHDN, CDR2 FVKESK. The V segment lost 0 bases and the J segment 5 bases; nucleotides outside the gene matches: 15. The CDR3 covers 18 residues. The CDR3 DNA reads as TGTGCCAGCAGCCAAGAGCGGGGGTCTTTCGGCGCCTTGGAGACCCAGTACTTC. This encodes CASSQERGSFGALETQYF.

The rearrangement uses TRBV6-6 and TRBJ1-4; the D is unclear. In germline, CDR1 is MNHNY, CDR2 SVGAGI (reference sequence). Trimming took off 2 bases at V and 5 bases at J, with 9 bases between the two ends. The CDR3 is 14 residues long. CDR3 residues: CASSYGTGNEKLFF. The CDR3 DNA follows: TGTGCCAGCAGTTACGGAACCGGGAATGAAAAACTGTTTTTT.

V gene TRBV18 combines with J gene TRBJ2-2; D perhaps matches TRBD1 (6 bases). The CDR3 totals 16 residues. In germline, CDR1 is KGHSH, CDR2 LQKENI. V gave up 5 bases and J gave up 5 bases, with 18 bases separating them. This CDR3 reads CASSGSGTYLTGELFF. As DNA, the CDR3 is TGTGCCAGCTCAGGATCCGGGACATATCTTACCGGGGAGCTGTTTTTT.

This sequence joins TRBV6-1 and TRBJ1-1; 8 bases are a match to TRBD1. This CDR3 region has 14 residues. Germline V gives CDR1 MNHNS, CDR2 SASEGT. The V segment lost 2 bases and the J segment 6 bases; nucleotides outside the gene matches: 5. In DNA form, the CDR3 reads TGTGCCAGCAGTGAAAAGGGCAGGGGGCCTGAAGCTTTCTTT. Translation gives CASSEKGRGPEAFF.

This clone occurred once. The junction does not match germline at one end; this may be a read error. The chain combines TRBV13 with TRBJ2-5; 7 bases match TRBD1. This CDR3 has 14 residues. Germline loops: CDR1 PRHDT, CDR2 FYEKMQ (reference sequence). CDR3 coding DNA: TGTGCCAGCAGCCCGGGACAGACAAGAGAGGCCCAGTACTTC. Its translation is CASSPGQTREAQYF.

The chain combines TRBV28 with TRBJ1-5; no definite D call. The V gene's germline CDR1 is MDHEN and CDR2 SYDVKM. V was pared by 2 bases and J by 2 bases, with 10 bases between. The CDR3 is made up of 15 amino acids. The CDR3 DNA is TGTGCCAGCAGTTTAAACCGGGTCCGCAATCAGCCCCAGCATTTT. The encoded protein is CASSLNRVRNQPQHF.

This clone was seen just once. The genes are TRBV6-1 and TRBJ1-1; 9 positions match TRBD1. The germline V gene encodes CDR1 MNHNS and CDR2 SASEGT. The V gene end was trimmed by 5 bases and the J gene end by 6 bases; junction bases not matched to a gene: 7. The CDR3 covers 14 residues. The CDR3 coding sequence is TGTGCCAGCAGTAGGGGACAGGGAGGTGCTGAAGCTTTCTTT. Translating gives CASSRGQGGAEAFF.

The rearrangement uses TRBV18 and TRBJ1-1, with D possibly being TRBD1 (5 bases). Trimming stripped 2 bases from V and 3 bases from J, with 10 bases between. The length of the CDR3 is 14 residues. Germline loops: CDR1 KGHSH, CDR2 LQKENI. For the CDR3, the DNA is TGTGCCAGCTCACCAAGCGGGGCGGACACTGAAGCTTTCTTT. This codes for CASSPSGADTEAFF.

This clone was seen a few times. The rearrangement uses TRBV5-1 and TRBJ2-3; TRBD2 might be the D (5 bases). With 0 bases removed from V and 2 bases from J, the gap between germline ends came to 10 bases. Germline V lookup: CDR1 SGHRS, CDR2 YFSETQ. The CDR3 runs to 15 residues. The DNA of the CDR3 is TGCGCCAGCAGCTTGGTAGGAGGTTCCACAGATACGCAGTATTTT. Its translation is CASSLVGGSTDTQYF.

This sequence joins TRBV5-1 and TRBJ2-3; 9 nucleotides agree with TRBD2. Germline values: CDR1 SGHRS, CDR2 YFSETQ. There are 16 residues in the CDR3. The V gene end was trimmed by 2 bases and the J gene end by 2 bases; junction bases not matched to a gene: 6. Written as DNA, the CDR3 is TGCGCCAGCAGCTTTATGCTAGCGGGATTCACAGATACGCAGTATTTT. Translated: CASSFMLAGFTDTQYF.

This clone was observed a handful of times. The chain carries TRBV5-1 and TRBJ1-2; D unclear. The CDR3 loop spans 13 amino acids. Germline V gene lookup returns CDR1 SGHRS and CDR2 YFSETQ. Trimming removed 0 bases from V and 4 bases from J, with 7 bases in between. The CDR3 loop reads CASSLAGVYGYTF. The CDR3 DNA reads as TGCGCCAGCAGCTTGGCAGGTGTCTATGGCTACACCTTC. Combining the CDR3 with reference TRBV5-1 and TRBJ1-2 gives the whole variable domain KAGVTQTPRYLIKTRGQQVTLSCSPISGHRSVSWYQQTPGQGLQFLFEYFSETQRNKGNFPGRFSGRQFSNSRSEMNVSTLELGDSALYLCASSLAGVYGYTFGSGTRLTVV.

The V and J genes are TRBV2 and TRBJ1-2, with 12 bases identical to TRBD1. This CDR3 has 18 amino acids. Germline CDR1 reads SNHLY; CDR2 reads FYNNEI. V lost 1 base and J lost 2; bases outside the gene matches: 8. In DNA form, the CDR3 reads TGTGCCAGCAGTGAAGTTCGGGACAGGGGGCAGGGGAACTATGGCTACACCTTC. This codes for CASSEVRDRGQGNYGYTF.

V is TRBV14 and J is TRBJ2-3; D is unresolved. In germline, CDR1 is SGHDN, CDR2 FVKESK. This CDR3 spans 13 amino acids. Trimming shortened V by 4 bases and J by 2 bases, and 7 bases separated the two germline ends. The CDR3 protein is CASSPYYTDTQYF. The CDR3 nucleotides read TGTGCCAGCAGCCCATACTACACAGATACGCAGTATTTT.

There are a few counts of this clone. The V and J genes are TRBV6-5 and TRBJ1-1, with D tentatively TRBD1 (5 bases). Germline loops: CDR1 MNHEY, CDR2 SVGAGI. V gave up 7 bases and J gave up 2 bases, with 14 bases separating them. This CDR3 spans 14 amino acids. CDR3 region: CASKPQRTNTEAFF. The CDR3 DNA reads as TGTGCCAGCAAACCCCAGAGGACAAACACTGAAGCTTTCTTT.

The rearrangement joins TRBV29-1 to TRBJ1-4; D remains unclear. CDR1 is SQVTM, CDR2 ANQGSEA, per germline. V was shortened by 6 bases and J by 8 bases, with 16 bases between the two germline ends. This CDR3 is 13 amino acids long. CDR3 region: CSVIVPGGEKLFF. In nucleotides, the CDR3 is TGCAGCGTCATCGTTCCAGGTGGGGAAAAACTGTTTTTT.

The sample holds one count of this clone. The V gene is TRBV30, the J gene TRBJ1-2; 7 bases map to TRBD1. V gave up 5 bases and J gave up 7 bases; unmatched junction bases: 10. In germline, CDR1 is GTSNPN, CDR2 SVGIG (reference sequence). The CDR3 contains 13 residues. Here the CDR3 reads CAWALVGGVGYTF. CDR3 bases: TGTGCCTGGGCCCTCGTAGGGGGCGTTGGCTACACCTTC. The whole variable domain, filled in from reference TRBV30 and TRBJ1-2, reads SQTIHQWPATLVQPVGSPLSLECTVEGTSNPNLYWYRQAAGRGLQLLFYSVGIGQISSEVPQNLSASRPQDRQFILSSKKLLLSDSGFYLCAWALVGGVGYTFGSGTRLTVV.

V is TRBV11-2 and J is TRBJ2-7; tentatively, D is TRBD1 (6 bases). Germline-derived CDR1 and CDR2 are SGHAT and FQNNGV. With 5 bases removed from V and 0 bases from J, the gap between germline ends came to 23 bases. The CDR3 length is 18 residues. The chain's CDR3 is CASSPPPHGQYLSYEQYF. DNA for the CDR3: TGTGCCAGCAGCCCCCCGCCCCACGGACAGTACCTCTCCTACGAGCAGTACTTC.

The chain employs TRBV30 and TRBJ1-5, with TRBD1 matching over 9 bases. CDR3 length equals 13 residues. The junction had 3 bases not matched to a gene; V was cut back by 5 bases and J by 4 bases. The V gene's germline CDR1 is GTSNPN and CDR2 SVGIG (reference sequence). CDR3 in DNA: TGTGCCTGGGAACAGGGGGCGAATCAGCCCCAGCATTTT. It is translated as CAWEQGANQPQHF.

The gene calls are TRBV6-1 and TRBJ1-2; the D gene is possibly TRBD1 (5 bases). Trimming took 1 base from V and 4 from J, leaving 13 bases between them. This CDR3 has 15 residues. The V gene's germline CDR1 is MNHNS and CDR2 SASEGT. CDR3 nucleotide sequence: TGTGCCAGCAGTGAAGTCGAAGGGGCAGGCTATGGCTACACCTTC. It yields the protein CASSEVEGAGYGYTF.

V gene TRBV7-6 combines with J gene TRBJ2-5; D gene uncertain. The V gene lost 1 base and the J gene lost 3 bases, with 15 bases spanning the gap. The CDR3 is 16 amino acids. The germline CDR1 and CDR2 sequences are SGHVS and FNYEAQ. DNA of the CDR3: TGTGCCAGCAGCTTAGTCTTTTTGGCAGAAAAAGAGACCCAGTACTTC. Amino acids: CASSLVFLAEKETQYF.

The rearrangement joins TRBV5-1 to TRBJ2-1, with 10 bases that match TRBD2. Germline assignment: CDR1 SGHRS and CDR2 YFSETQ. V was pared by 2 bases and J by 9 bases, with 5 bases of the junction left unmatched. The CDR3 contains 14 residues. CDR3 loop: CASSFSGGRSEQFF. The CDR3 DNA is TGCGCCAGCAGCTTTAGCGGGGGGCGGAGTGAGCAGTTCTTC. The whole variable domain, filled in from reference TRBV5-1 and TRBJ2-1, reads KAGVTQTPRYLIKTRGQQVTLSCSPISGHRSVSWYQQTPGQGLQFLFEYFSETQRNKGNFPGRFSGRQFSNSRSEMNVSTLELGDSALYLCASSFSGGRSEQFFGPGTRLTVL.

V gene TRBV4-1 combines with J gene TRBJ2-7; maybe TRBD1 (5 bases). Trimming removed 1 base at V and 3 bases at J, with 10 bases between. CDR3 length equals 14 residues. Germline CDR1 reads MGHRA; CDR2 reads YSYEKL. The CDR3 coding sequence is TGCGCCAGCAGCCAAGGTCCCCAGGGCTACGAGCAGTACTTC. Translating it yields CASSQGPQGYEQYF.

The chain joins TRBV4-1 to TRBJ2-6, with a tentative D call TRBD1 (5 bases). The CDR3 runs to 18 residues. Germline V lookup: CDR1 MGHRA, CDR2 YSYEKL. V dropped 2 bases and J dropped 0 bases, with 14 bases sitting between them. The CDR3 sequence is CASSQRGSLLSGANVLTF. The CDR3 DNA is TGCGCCAGCAGCCAAAGGGGCTCCCTACTCTCTGGGGCCAACGTCCTGACTTTC.

This chain connects TRBV19 to TRBJ1-1; 7 nucleotides line up with TRBD1. With V trimmed by 3 bases and J by 1 base, 8 bases remained unmatched. Looked up from germline, CDR1 is LNHDA and CDR2 is SQIVND (reference sequence). The length of the CDR3 is 16 residues. CDR3 in DNA: TGTGCCAGTAGTATTGGTAGGACAGGATCGAACACTGAAGCTTTCTTT. Amino acid sequence: CASSIGRTGSNTEAFF.